The text below deals with one T cell receptor (beta chain). The antigen it binds to is not known. The sample holds no much larger clone one base away, and base qualities are not on file. These data originate in a study of T cell responses to AZD1222 COVID-19 vaccine (dated by TCRdb to about 2021). As for the study more broadly: A total of 233 trial participants underwent TCR sequencing, of whom around 200 received two doses of AZD1222 and about 26 received two doses of the MenACWY control vaccine. Trial participants were enrolled by age into subgroups of 18-55, 56-69 and 70-plus years, and approximately 150, 30 and 60 TCR-sequenced participants, respectively, were included in these subgroups. The study at large found these results: Only five to seven AZD1222 recipients were SARS-CoV-2 seropositive at baseline, limiting conclusions about previously exposed vaccinees. Most participants were white British and females outnumbered males, and the authors suggested that clonal diversity may have been underestimated. The 56-69-year group was small, and its depth increase did not reach significance, likely because of low power. The whole spike protein was spanned by vaccine-associated CD4 TCRs, and dominant responses were seen in regions 160-218 and 743-854. Because no day 14 peak-response samples were available, the repertoires could be characterized only after the peak T cell response. Nearly half of unique spike-specific TCRs reportedly recognized epitopes outside regions mutated in the B.1.351 and B.1.1.7 variants. Spike-specific TCR breadth and depth rose significantly after two AZD1222 doses compared with day 0 and with MenACWY recipients.

The CDR3 regions of human TCRbeta chains were analyzed by immunosequencing. The original methods were these. TCRs in the repertoires were compared against a reference library of SARS-CoV-2-specific TCRs that had been generated with the MIRA antigen-specificity platform. Breadth meant the fraction of unique TCRs that were SARS-CoV-2-associated, whereas depth meant the fraction of total T cells that were SARS-CoV-2-associated. Using the MIRA data, each spike-specific TCR was assigned both to the spike region to which the TCR was reactive and to a CD4 or CD8 class. Log10-transformed breadth and depth values were compared by one-way ANOVA with Sidak's multiple comparisons tests. The table was pulled from immuneACCESS by TCRdb, which kept in-frame rearrangements only. Such tables lose some clones; where checked, under half of the loss comes from unresolved V genes, and the rest has no known cause. For V, J and clone size, that table is used; D and trimming come from the DNA. This sample comprises around 120,000 clones, about nine tenths of them detected only once. Clones ranked in the top ten supply approximately 18% of the sample.

CDR1 and CDR2 were assigned from the germline V gene (reference sequence) as SEHNR and FQNEAQ. The V end gives up 3 bases and the J end 6 bases, leaving 7 bases in the junction not matched to a gene. The CDR3, from cysteine to phenylalanine, totals 14 residues. The kept DNA is CDR3 alone, 42 bases in frame from the first base. In the paper's terms, the time point label means: baseline before first vaccination. The label giving this sample's treatment or condition can be read as: meningococcal conjugate vaccine given as trial control. Vaccinee samples came from UK trials COV001 and COV002, including a single-blind randomized controlled phase 2/3 trial of AZD1222 (ChAdOx1 nCoV-19) in healthy adults. Trial participant PBMC samples were collected at day 0 and day 28 after the second dose for TCRbeta chain sequencing.

This sequence originates from an adult in good health. The sequence is built from TRBV7-9 and TRBJ2-7; TRBD2 agrees with 8 junctional bases. The source was peripheral blood, collected on day 0 of MenACWY control vaccination. CDR3 loop: CASSFGGDPREQYF. The DNA is TGTGCCAGCAGCTTCGGGGGGGATCCCCGCGAGCAGTACTTC. Supplemented by the reference TRBV7-9 and TRBJ2-7 proteins around the CDR3, the complete variable domain is DTGVSQNPRHKITKRGQNVTFRCDPISEHNRLYWYRQTLGQGPEFLTYFQNEAQLEKSRLLSDRFSAERPKGSFSTLEIQRTEQGDSAMYLCASSFGGDPREQYFGPGTRLTVT.